This entry is about one T cell receptor beta chain. Original analysis: Reference gene primer amplification in the assay estimated nucleated cell counts. Assay: immunoSEQ multiplex PCR; the TCRdb copy retains only in-frame clones and omits some. The V and J calls and the clone size are those of that table, but D and trimming were determined from the DNA. The data contain roughly 200,000 clones, approximately 81% of them singletons. The data belong to a study of blood T cell repertoires in COVID-19. Across the study: Spain, Italy and the United States supplied samples that represented acute and convalescent COVID-19.

The V gene lost 7 bases and the J gene lost 10 bases, with 16 bases spanning the gap. Per the germline V gene, CDR1 is LNHDA and CDR2 is SQIVND (reference sequence). The CDR3 loop spans 12 amino acids. Sequencing was performed on peripheral blood. The source of this sequence is a person between 65 and 79 years old with COVID-19, enrolled during active disease. The rearrangement joins TRBV19 to TRBJ1-2, with D perhaps matching TRBD1 (5 bases). CDR3 DNA: TGTGCCAGTAAGATGACAGACACCGACTACACCTTC. It specifies CASKMTDTDYTF.